A single sample gave rise to the 24 T cell receptor beta chains below, sequenced in a study of T-cell reconstitution after alpha-beta-depleted transplantation in children. Preparation of the TCRbeta library used unique molecular identifiers. TCRdb re-analysed the PCR reads in MiXCR, keeping a single row per CDR3 protein. The table lists hundreds of thousands of distinct CDR3 sequences, under 15% of them singletons, with about 0.79% in the top ten. Sequenced here: PBMCs, sampled before TCRalphabeta/CD19-depleted stem cell transplant. The origin of the receptors is a girl aged 2 to 9 with congenital amegakaryocytic thrombocytopenia, due to receive a stem cell transplant.

In its sample, this clonotype was seen many times. V is TRBV10-3 and J is TRBJ1-5; the match to TRBD1 covers 10 bases. The junction had 6 bases not matched to a gene; V was cut back by 0 bases and J by 4 bases. The germline gives CDR1 ENHRY, CDR2 SYGVKD. The CDR3 runs to 17 residues. The CDR3 DNA reads as TGTGCCATCAGTGAGTCGTGGACAGGGGGTGAGAATCAGCCCCAGCATTTT. It codes for CAISESWTGGENQPQHF.

This clonotype showed up many times. V and J are TRBV10-3 and TRBJ2-1; tentatively, D is TRBD2 (6 bases). The germline V gene has CDR1 ENHRY and CDR2 SYGVKD. The CDR3 spans 15 residues. V shed 6 bases and J shed 5 bases, with 17 bases lying between them. The DNA of the CDR3 is TGTGCCATCAGCGGGCGGGGAGGAGGGAACAATGAGCAGTTCTTC. Translation gives CAISGRGGGNNEQFF.

This clonotype was observed a handful of times. The chain joins TRBV4-1 to TRBJ2-4, with 9 nucleotides matching TRBD2. The junction had 15 bases not matched to a gene; V was cut back by 1 base and J by 2 bases. Germline V gene sequence: CDR1 MGHRA, CDR2 YSYEKL. This CDR3 has 20 amino acids. The CDR3 spells CASSQGGDTSAGGPKNIQYF. The CDR3 DNA follows: TGCGCCAGCAGCCAAGGGGGTGATACGTCGGCGGGAGGGCCCAAAAACATTCAGTACTTC.

The chain combines TRBV12-3 or TRBV12-4 with TRBJ2-2; D call uncertain. The CDR3 covers 12 residues. The V end lost 3 bases, the J end lost 8 bases, and 7 bases lay between the germline ends. The CDR3 DNA follows: TGTGCCAGCAGTTTTCTTTTTGGGGAGCTGTTTTTT. Protein: CASSFLFGELFF.

This clonotype has ten or more counts. The chain has TRBV20-1 and TRBJ2-7; TRBD2 agrees at 10 bases. V was clipped by 0 bases and J by 2 bases; unmatched bases: 7. Germline V gene data show CDR1 as DFQATT and CDR2 as SNEGSKA (reference sequence). CDR3 length: 16 residues. The CDR3 sequence: CSARDSLAGVPYEQYF. The CDR3 nucleotides are TGCAGTGCTAGAGATAGCCTAGCGGGAGTACCCTACGAGCAGTACTTC.

The sample holds many counts of this clonotype. The genes are TRBV7-8 and TRBJ2-2; unclear D gene. The V end was cut by 4 bases, the J end by 7 bases, with 10 bases between. The CDR3 is made up of 13 amino acids. Germline values: CDR1 SGHVS, CDR2 FQNEAQ. The CDR3 sequence: CASSYNQDGELFF. In DNA form, the CDR3 reads TGTGCCAGCAGCTACAATCAGGACGGGGAGCTGTTTTTT.

The sample holds many counts of this clonotype. CDR3: CSVLAAGAAGELFF. For the CDR3, the DNA is TGCAGCGTTTTGGCAGCGGGAGCAGCGGGGGAGCTGTTTTTT. The chain couples TRBV29-1 to TRBJ2-2; 8 bases are shared with TRBD2. The V gene's germline CDR1 is SQVTM and CDR2 ANQGSEA. The V segment lost 5 bases and the J segment 8 bases; nucleotides outside the gene matches: 10. There are 14 residues in the CDR3.

The rearrangement uses TRBV18 and TRBJ2-5, with D possibly matching TRBD2 (5 bases). The CDR3 consists of 16 residues. The germline gives CDR1 KGHSH, CDR2 LQKENI. V lost 5 bases and J 2 bases, leaving 18 bases between the germline ends. The CDR3 region has the DNA TGTGCCAGCTCATTGGGGAGAGACTACCAACAAGAGACCCAGTACTTC. Protein: CASSLGRDYQQETQYF.

This clonotype was counted ten times or more. This chain joins TRBV10-3 and TRBJ1-1; D unclear. The CDR3 has 15 amino acids. The V end was cut by 0 bases, the J end by 1 base, with 9 bases between. Germline V gene data show CDR1 as ENHRY and CDR2 as SYGVKD. CDR3 sequence reads: CAISESVRKNTEAFF. DNA of the CDR3: TGTGCCATCAGTGAGTCGGTCAGGAAGAACACTGAAGCTTTCTTT.

As DNA, the CDR3 is TGCAGCGTTGAGGGCCAGGGGGACACAGATACGCAGTATTTT. Protein product: CSVEGQGDTDTQYF. The chain couples TRBV29-1 to TRBJ2-3; TRBD1 matches 7 bases. CDR1 is SQVTM, CDR2 ANQGSEA, per germline. V shed 3 bases and J 2 bases; nucleotides not matched to a gene: 5. The CDR3 spans 14 residues.

V usage is TRBV4-2 and J usage is TRBJ2-1; D remains unclear. Trimming left V 1 base short and J 4 bases short, with 8 bases between. This CDR3 comprises 14 residues. Germline V lookup: CDR1 LGHNA, CDR2 YNFKEQ. CDR3 in amino acids: CASSQADIYNEQFF. Here the CDR3 DNA reads TGTGCCAGCAGCCAAGCTGACATTTACAATGAGCAGTTCTTC.

This clonotype was seen a few times. The chain couples TRBV6-2 or TRBV6-3 to TRBJ2-3; the D gene could be TRBD1 or TRBD2 (5 bases each). Germline V gene lookup returns CDR1 MNHEY and CDR2 SVGEGT. This CDR3 spans 17 amino acids. The V gene lost 4 bases and the J gene lost 1 base, with 18 bases spanning the gap. The CDR3 DNA reads as TGTGCCAGCAGTTCCGCCTTGAAGGGACCTCGCACAGATACGCAGTATTTT. This sequence encodes CASSSALKGPRTDTQYF.

This clonotype was seen more than once but under ten times. The V gene is TRBV29-1, the J gene TRBJ2-5, with D unresolved. The V gene lost 0 bases and the J gene lost 1 base, with 3 bases spanning the gap. Germline V gene lookup returns CDR1 SQVTM and CDR2 ANQGSEA. This CDR3 has 12 residues. The CDR3: CSVEEFQETQYF. The CDR3 bases are TGCAGCGTTGAAGAGTTCCAAGAGACCCAGTACTTC.

Ten or more counts support this clonotype. This chain connects TRBV27 to TRBJ2-5, with 8 bases aligning to TRBD2. Trimming took 5 bases from V and 0 from J; bases not matched to a gene: 11. Germline V gives CDR1 MNHEY, CDR2 SMNVEV (reference sequence). The CDR3 runs 17 residues. The CDR3 is CASSTKGLAEYQETQYF. The CDR3 coding sequence is TGTGCCAGCAGTACAAAAGGACTAGCTGAGTACCAAGAGACCCAGTACTTC.

This clonotype has just a few counts. The chain combines TRBV6-2 or TRBV6-3 with TRBJ1-1; D gene unclear. Between the trimmed V and J ends, which lost 6 bases and 2 bases, there was a span of 10 bases. This CDR3 contains 13 residues. CDR1 is MNHEY and CDR2 is SVGEGT in the germline V gene. CDR3 region: CASRIEINTEAFF. CDR3 in DNA: TGTGCCAGCAGGATAGAGATAAACACTGAAGCTTTCTTT.

The chain employs TRBV20-1 and TRBJ2-7; no reliable D call. V shed 5 bases and J shed 6 bases, with 8 bases lying between them. Germline V gene sequence: CDR1 DFQATT, CDR2 SNEGSKA (reference sequence). CDR3 length equals 10 residues. The CDR3 here is CSAGSFEQYF. The CDR3 coding sequence is TGCAGTGCTGGATCGTTCGAGCAGTACTTC.

This clonotype occurred a few times. The chain combines TRBV12-3 or TRBV12-4 with TRBJ2-6, with a tentative D call TRBD1 (5 bases). Trimming removed 6 bases at V and 4 bases at J, with 13 bases between. This CDR3 comprises 15 residues. Here the CDR3 DNA reads TGTGCCAGCAGCCCGACAGTATCGGGGGCCAACGTCCTGACTTTC. Translating it yields CASSPTVSGANVLTF.

This clonotype turned up a few times. The rearrangement uses TRBV20-1 and TRBJ2-7; 11 nucleotides align to TRBD2. Trimming cost V 6 bases and J 3 bases; bases outside gene matches: 7. The germline V gene encodes CDR1 DFQATT and CDR2 SNEGSKA (reference sequence). The CDR3 spans 14 residues. CDR3 region: CSAAGTSGGYEQYF. The CDR3 nucleotides are TGCAGTGCCGCCGGGACTAGCGGCGGCTACGAGCAGTACTTC.

This clonotype was recorded a few times. V gene TRBV20-1 combines with J gene TRBJ2-3; 11 bases fit TRBD2. Germline CDR1 is DFQATT and CDR2 is SNEGSKA (reference sequence). Germline trimming cut 0 bases from V and 5 bases from J; bases unmatched to any gene: 4. There are 15 residues in the CDR3. The CDR3 loop reads CSARDSGRAEDTQYF. Here the CDR3 DNA reads TGCAGTGCTAGAGATAGCGGGAGGGCCGAAGATACGCAGTATTTT.

This clonotype appeared many times. V and J are TRBV21-1 and TRBJ2-3. TRBV21-1 is an annotated pseudogene. CDR3 size: 12 residues. The CDR3 region is CASSKNDGTQYF. As DNA, the CDR3 is TGTGCCAGCAGCAAAAATGACGGAACGCAGTATTTT.

Many counts were recorded for this clonotype. The V and J genes are TRBV20-1 and TRBJ1-5; D gene ambiguous. The V end was cut by 1 base, the J end by 3 bases, with 13 bases between. Germline CDR1 reads DFQATT; CDR2 reads SNEGSKA (reference sequence). The CDR3 consists of 15 residues. The DNA of the CDR3 is TGCAGTGCTAGAGTTTCGGGGATTCTCAATCAGCCCCAGCATTTT. Protein product: CSARVSGILNQPQHF.

This clonotype was seen repeatedly, ten times or more. The J gene is TRBJ2-7, the V gene TRBV12-3 or TRBV12-4, with 9 bases fitting TRBD1. V was clipped by 3 bases and J by 3 bases; unmatched bases: 6. This CDR3 has 15 residues. CDR3: CASSFAGTGLYEQYF. The CDR3 DNA sequence: TGTGCCAGCAGTTTTGCCGGGACAGGGCTCTACGAGCAGTACTTC.

Ten or more counts support this clonotype. V gene TRBV10-3 combines with J gene TRBJ2-7; either TRBD1 or TRBD2 may supply D (6 bases each). The CDR3 totals 11 residues. Trimming took 4 bases from V and 11 from J, leaving 12 bases between them. The V gene's germline CDR1 is ENHRY and CDR2 SYGVKD. CDR3 protein: CAISAGGVEYF. The CDR3 DNA reads TGTGCCATCAGTGCCGGGGGCGTTGAGTACTTC.

Ten or more counts support this clonotype. The CDR3 nucleotides read TGCGCCAGCAGCTGGGACATGGGCGGCTACGAGCAGTACTTC. It codes for CASSWDMGGYEQYF. This chain connects TRBV5-1 to TRBJ2-7, with D perhaps matching TRBD1 (6 bases). The CDR3 spans 14 residues. Germline values: CDR1 SGHRS, CDR2 YFSETQ. V gave up 3 bases and J gave up 3 bases, with 13 bases separating them.